Shown below are 9 T cell receptor beta chains from a single sample sequenced in a study of blood T cell repertoires in COVID-19. Generated by immunoSEQ multiplex PCR, the TCRdb table keeps only in-frame clones and is missing some. The repertoire holds hundreds of thousands of clones, with 85% as singletons. What was sequenced was PBMCs or T cells enriched from blood (not recorded which). These receptors were collected from a man aged 40-50 years who had recovered from COVID-19.

This clone was counted between two and nine times. This chain connects TRBV29-1 to TRBJ1-2; D uncertain. Trimming took 5 bases from V and 1 from J, leaving 14 bases between them. CDR1 is SQVTM and CDR2 is ANQGSEA in the germline V gene. CDR3 length: 14 amino acids. The CDR3 region is CSVTSWAGNYGYTF. In DNA, the CDR3 is TGCAGCGTTACCTCATGGGCGGGTAACTATGGCTACACCTTC.

The J gene is TRBJ2-7, the V gene TRBV19, with 8 bases fitting TRBD2. Germline CDR1 reads LNHDA; CDR2 reads SQIVND (reference sequence). The CDR3 spans 15 residues. V dropped 3 bases and J dropped 1; count of bases not matched to a gene: 5. CDR3 in DNA: TGTGCCAGTAGTATGGGACTAGGGCGGTCCTACGAGCAGTACTTC. Its protein is CASSMGLGRSYEQYF.

This chain uses TRBV6-5 with TRBJ1-5; D not resolved. CDR3 length: 13 amino acids. V dropped 7 bases and J dropped 9 bases, with 16 bases sitting between them. Looked up from germline, CDR1 is MNHEY and CDR2 is SVGAGI. In DNA form, the CDR3 reads TGTGCCAGCACCCCGCCGGGGTCGGGGCCCCAGCATTTT. Residues: CASTPPGSGPQHF.

The chain links TRBV10-3 to TRBJ2-5; 7 positions agree with TRBD1. CDR1 and CDR2 from the germline V gene are ENHRY and SYGVKD. With V trimmed by 10 bases and J by 3 bases, 5 bases remained unmatched. The CDR3 extends over 12 amino acids. The CDR3 here is CATRDSEETQYF. The CDR3 region has the DNA TGTGCCACCCGGGACAGCGAAGAGACCCAGTACTTC.

The genes are TRBV9 and TRBJ1-5; no clear D gene. Per the germline V gene, CDR1 is SGDLS and CDR2 is YYNGEE. V was cut by 4 bases and J by 6 bases, with 14 bases left in between. This CDR3 comprises 14 residues. Here the CDR3 DNA reads TGTGCCAGCAGCAACCTCGGGTTGGGTCAGCCCCAGCATTTT. Its protein is CASSNLGLGQPQHF.

V is TRBV7-9 and J is TRBJ2-7; the D is unclear. This CDR3 is built from 12 residues. Germline CDR1 and CDR2: SEHNR and FQNEAQ (reference sequence). Trimming removed 5 bases at V and 5 bases at J, with 10 bases between. CDR3 nucleotide sequence: TGTGCCAGCAGCCGAGACATAAACGAGCAGTACTTC. This translates into CASSRDINEQYF.

This clone came up a few times. The CDR3 nucleotides read TGTGCCAGCAGTTTCCGGGGAAATGAGCAGTTCTTC. Its protein product is CASSFRGNEQFF. The V and J genes are TRBV28 and TRBJ2-1; D is possibly TRBD2 (5 bases). There are 12 residues in the CDR3. V lost 3 bases and J lost 7, with 7 bases in between. The germline CDR1 and CDR2 sequences are MDHEN and SYDVKM.

The rearrangement links TRBV28 to TRBJ2-7; 9 positions agree with TRBD2. This CDR3 spans 13 amino acids. J gave up 3 bases and V 8 bases, and 5 bases lay outside the gene matches. In germline, CDR1 is MDHEN, CDR2 SYDVKM. CDR3 DNA sequence: TGTGCCAGCGGGGGGACTAGCATCTACGAGCAGTACTTC. This translates into CASGGTSIYEQYF.

This clone was recorded only once. The V and J genes are TRBV7-2 and TRBJ2-1; TRBD2 aligns across 7 bases. There are 17 residues in the CDR3. Trimming cost V 5 bases and J 0 bases; bases outside gene matches: 10. In germline, CDR1 is SGHTA, CDR2 FQGNSA. CDR3 in DNA: TGTGCCAGCAGCCCCACTCCCGGGGAGGGCTCCTACAATGAGCAGTTCTTC. Its protein product is CASSPTPGEGSYNEQFF.